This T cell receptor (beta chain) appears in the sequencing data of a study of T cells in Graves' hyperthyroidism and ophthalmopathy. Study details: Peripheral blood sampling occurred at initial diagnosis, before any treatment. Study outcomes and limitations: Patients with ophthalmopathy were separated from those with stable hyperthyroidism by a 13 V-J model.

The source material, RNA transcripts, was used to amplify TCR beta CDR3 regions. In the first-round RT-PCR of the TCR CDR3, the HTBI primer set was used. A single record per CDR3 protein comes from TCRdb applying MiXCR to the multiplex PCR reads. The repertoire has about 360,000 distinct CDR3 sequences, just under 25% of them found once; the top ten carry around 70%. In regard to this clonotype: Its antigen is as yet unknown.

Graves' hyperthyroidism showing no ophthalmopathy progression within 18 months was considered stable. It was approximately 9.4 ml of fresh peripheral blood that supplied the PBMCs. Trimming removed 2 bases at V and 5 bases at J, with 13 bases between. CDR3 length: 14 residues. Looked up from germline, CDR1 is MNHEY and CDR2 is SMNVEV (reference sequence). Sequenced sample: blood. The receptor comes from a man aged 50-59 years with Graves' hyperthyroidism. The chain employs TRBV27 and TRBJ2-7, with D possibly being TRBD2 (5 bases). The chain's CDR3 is CASSLSGAPDEQYF. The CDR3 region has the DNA TGTGCCAGCAGTTTAAGCGGCGCGCCAGACGAGCAGTACTTC.